Listed below are T cell receptor beta chains from one sample, sequenced in a study of T cells in Graves' hyperthyroidism and ophthalmopathy. TCRdb itself ran the multiplex PCR reads through MiXCR, one entry per CDR3 protein. Of more than 450,000 distinct CDR3 sequences listed, 15% to 20% are singletons. Sequencing was carried out using blood. The source is a man aged 35-49 years with Graves' ophthalmopathy. The CDR3 runs from the conserved cysteine through the conserved F or W. D genes are given only for firm matches. Not all rows give a size; the values are once, few, many and, for expanded clones, a class.

>few|TRBJ2-1|TRBD2|TRBV6-2/TRBV6-3
CASSYSIFGGGADEQFF
TGTGCCAGCAGTTACTCGATATTTGGCGGGGGGGCCGATGAGCAGTTCTTC
>NA|TRBJ2-3|TRBD2|TRBV7-2
CASSPLTRGGGADTQYF
TGTGCCAGCAGCCCACTCACCCGGGGGGGCGGGGCAGATACGCAGTATTTT
>NA|TRBJ2-2|TRBD1|TRBV7-6
CASSLGTGWNTGELFF
TGTGCCAGCAGCTTAGGGACAGGGTGGAACACCGGGGAGCTGTTTTTT
>few|TRBJ2-1|TRBD2|TRBV2
CASSRERGGYNEQFF
TGTGCCAGCAGCCGCGAGCGGGGGGGATACAATGAGCAGTTCTTC
>NA|TRBJ2-1|TRBD2|TRBV28
CASSFGLAGGPYNEQFF
TGTGCCAGCAGTTTTGGGCTAGCGGGAGGGCCTTACAATGAGCAGTTCTTC
>few|TRBJ1-6|NA|TRBV5-1
CASSLEDRSNSPLHF
TGCGCCAGCAGCTTGGAGGACAGAAGTAATTCACCCCTCCACTTT
>few|TRBJ1-4|NA|TRBV27
CASSLVGANEKLFF
TGTGCCAGCAGTTTAGTCGGAGCTAATGAAAAACTGTTTTTT
>many|TRBJ2-3|NA|TRBV3-1
CASSPGRGTDTQYF
TGTGCCAGCAGCCCCGGTCGAGGTACAGATACGCAGTATTTT
>many|TRBJ2-1|TRBD2|TRBV2
CASAASGRVDNEQFF
TGTGCCAGCGCGGCTAGCGGGAGGGTCGACAATGAGCAGTTCTTC
>many|TRBJ1-2|TRBD1|TRBV20-1
CSARGDSPFYGYTF
TGCAGTGCAAGAGGGGACAGCCCTTTCTATGGCTACACCTTC
>NA|TRBJ1-5|NA|TRBV20-1
CSARDPSTEHSNQPQHF
TGCAGTGCTAGAGATCCAAGTACGGAACACAGCAATCAGCCCCAGCATTTT
>many|TRBJ2-1|NA|TRBV5-1
CASSLEGARYNEQFF
TGCGCCAGCAGCTTGGAAGGGGCGAGGTACAATGAGCAGTTCTTC
>many|TRBJ2-2|NA|TRBV18
CASSPTVTGELFF
TGTGCCAGCTCACCCACCGTCACCGGGGAGCTGTTTTTT
>many|TRBJ2-5|NA|TRBV20-1
CSAITPGVEETQYF
TGCAGTGCTATTACTCCGGGGGTGGAAGAGACCCAGTACTTC
>few|TRBJ1-2|TRBD1|TRBV2
CACYLAGTGGAGLTGYTF
TGTGCCTGCTACTTAGCCGGGACAGGGGGCGCGGGATTGACAGGCTACACCTTC
>NA|TRBJ1-3|NA|TRBV9
CASSGGQEGNTIYF
TGTGCCAGCAGCGGAGGCCAAGAGGGGAACACCATATATTTT
>few|TRBJ2-3|TRBD2|TRBV12-3/TRBV12-4
CASSFQGSGRGTDTQYF
TGTGCCAGCAGTTTTCAAGGTAGCGGGCGGGGCACAGATACGCAGTATTTT
>many|TRBJ2-2|TRBD2|TRBV10-2
CASSPLAGGISSGELFF
TGCGCCAGCAGCCCACTAGCGGGGGGGATATCCAGCGGGGAGCTGTTTTTT
>few|TRBJ2-7|NA|TRBV15
CATSREVGVAYEQYF
TGTGCCACCAGCAGAGAAGTAGGGGTCGCCTACGAGCAGTACTTC
>few|TRBJ2-2|TRBD2|TRBV12-3/TRBV12-4
CASSPGLAGGTGELFF
TGTGCCAGCAGCCCAGGACTAGCGGGGGGAACCGGGGAGCTGTTTTTT
>few|TRBJ1-1|NA|TRBV7-2
CASSLARLSGEAFF
TGTGCCAGCAGCTTAGCGCGATTATCAGGGGAAGCTTTCTTT
>few|TRBJ1-2|NA|TRBV6-1
CASSERSQTYGYTF
TGTGCCAGCAGTGAAAGGAGTCAGACGTATGGCTACACCTTC